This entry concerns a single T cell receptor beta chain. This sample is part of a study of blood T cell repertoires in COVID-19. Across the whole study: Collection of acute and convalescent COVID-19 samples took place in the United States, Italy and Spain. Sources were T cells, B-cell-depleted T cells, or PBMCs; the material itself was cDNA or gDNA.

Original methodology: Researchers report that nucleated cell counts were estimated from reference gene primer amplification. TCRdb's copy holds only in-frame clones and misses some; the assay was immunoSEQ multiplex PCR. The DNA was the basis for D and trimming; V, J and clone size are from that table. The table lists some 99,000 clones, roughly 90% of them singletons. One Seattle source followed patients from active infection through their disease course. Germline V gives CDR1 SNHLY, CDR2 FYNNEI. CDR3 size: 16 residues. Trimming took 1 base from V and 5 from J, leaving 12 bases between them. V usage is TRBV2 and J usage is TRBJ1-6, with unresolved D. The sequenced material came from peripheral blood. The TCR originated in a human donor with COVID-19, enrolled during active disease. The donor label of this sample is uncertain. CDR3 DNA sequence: TGTGCCAGCAGTGAAGTTGGAGGGATCCATAATTCACCCCTCCACTTT. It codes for CASSEVGGIHNSPLHF.